One T cell receptor beta chain is described in this entry. What antigen it recognizes has not been identified. Base qualities are missing; no much larger clone stands one base away. The immunoSEQ Assay, a bias-controlled multiplex PCR, was used to amplify TCRbeta CDR3 regions from genomic DNA. Turning to the authors' computational methods: Nucleated cell counts per sample were estimated from amplification of reference gene primers within the assay. To quantify the absolute abundance of each unique TCRbeta CDR3 rearrangement, sequence reads were collapsed and filtered. For each sample, productive Simpson clonality was calculated by taking the square root of Simpson's diversity index across productive rearrangements. TCRdb obtained this table from immuneACCESS and retained in-frame rearrangements with V and J assigned. These tables miss some clones; where compared with another copy, unresolved V genes account for less than half of the shortfall, and the remainder is unexplained. Clonal size and the V and J genes are those of that table, whereas D and trimming came from the DNA. Here the sample has 95,000 to 110,000 clones; roughly nine tenths occur a single time. The ten largest clones take up 17% of the sample.

Collaborating institutions collected whole blood in K2EDTA tubes following their own protocols. For TCRbeta analysis, collaborators shipped samples in one of three forms: frozen whole blood, isolated PBMCs, or DNA extracted from either of those sample types. These data belong to a study of blood T cell repertoires in COVID-19 (dated by TCRdb to between 2020 and 2021). Study-level background: Samples from collaborators originated in the United States, Italy and Spain and spanned both the acute and convalescent phases of COVID-19. The material from the prospective study consisted of cDNA or gDNA derived from T cells, B-cell-depleted T cells, or PBMCs. HLA class I and class II types, where available, came from metadata supplied by the sample provider rather than from assay-based typing. Samples were obtained from the ongoing ImmuneRACE study (first 160 participants) and from over 1,000 subjects provided by 6 global collaborators. The repertoires were released in a freely available public database meant as a resource for research on the immune response to SARS-CoV-2. Subjects who had been exposed to COVID-19, were actively infected with it, or had recovered from it provided the deeply sampled blood TCRbeta repertoires that made up the dataset. A de-identified subject ID, COVID-19 status, age in years and sex were almost always included in the sample metadata.

The research as a whole found: How much clinical and demographic metadata was included differed by source and by participant, and the metadata was provided uncurated.

From its cysteine to its phenylalanine, the CDR3 spans 14 amino acids. The retained sequence is limited to the CDR3, 42 bases, with the frame set at the first base. At the junction V is shortened by 5 bases and J by 3 bases; bases outside the gene matches: 5. The germline V gene (reference sequence) provides CDR1 LNHDA and CDR2 SQIVND. The TCR comes from a woman at least 80 years old in a cohort sampled during active COVID-19. Sequences were obtained from peripheral blood. The rearrangement combines TRBV19 with TRBJ2-7, with 9 bases in between that match TRBD1. The DNA sequence is as follows: TGTGCCAGTAGTCGACCGGGACAGGGCTACGAGCAGTACTTC. Translated, this is CASSRPGQGYEQYF.